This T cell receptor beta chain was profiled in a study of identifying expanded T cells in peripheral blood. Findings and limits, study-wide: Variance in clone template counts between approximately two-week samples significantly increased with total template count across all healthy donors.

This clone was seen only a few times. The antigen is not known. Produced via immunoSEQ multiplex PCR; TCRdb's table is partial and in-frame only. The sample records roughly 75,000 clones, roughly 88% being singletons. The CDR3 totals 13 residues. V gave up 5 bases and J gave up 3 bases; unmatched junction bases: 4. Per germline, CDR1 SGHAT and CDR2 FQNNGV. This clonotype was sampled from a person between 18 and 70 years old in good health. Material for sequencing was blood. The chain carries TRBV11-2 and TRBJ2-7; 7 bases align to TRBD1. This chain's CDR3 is CASSLGDSYEQYF. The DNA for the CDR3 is TGTGCCAGCAGCCTCGGGGACAGCTACGAGCAGTACTTC.